The 18 T cell receptor beta chains below were found in one sample sequenced in a study of molecular identifiers for immune sequencing clone quantification. TCRdb called the PCR reads again in MiXCR, with one record for every CDR3 protein. Of about half a million distinct CDR3 sequences listed, less than 30% were seen once; the top ten hold roughly 0.79%. The sequenced sample was naive CD8+ T cells from blood, with Jurkat cell RNA spiked in. The subset is: FACS-sorted CD8+CD4-CCR7+CD45RA+ naive T cells. The receptors originated from a human donor in good health. Some libraries in this study had Jurkat cell RNA spiked in.

In the case of this clonotype: A much larger clone sits a single nucleotide away, making a read error possible. The chain joins TRBV6-2 or TRBV6-3 to TRBJ2-2; TRBD1 matches 7 bases. CDR1 and CDR2 (germline): MNHEY, SVGEGT. The CDR3 spans 15 residues. The CDR3 is CASSYAGGDTGDLFF. In DNA form, the CDR3 reads TGTGCCAGCAGTTACGCAGGGGGTGACACCGGGGATCTGTTTTTT.

The chain employs TRBV28 and TRBJ2-5, with TRBD2 matching over 11 bases. Trimming at V came to 1 base and at J to 3 bases, leaving 7 bases not matched to a gene. This CDR3 region has 17 residues. CDR1 is MDHEN, CDR2 SYDVKM, per germline. The CDR3 spells CASSLYATSGAEETQYF. The CDR3 region has the DNA TGTGCCAGCAGTTTATACGCGACTAGCGGGGCAGAAGAGACCCAGTACTTC.

The gene calls are TRBV2 and TRBJ2-1; perhaps TRBD2 as D (5 bases). Germline values: CDR1 SNHLY, CDR2 FYNNEI. V dropped 4 bases and J dropped 3 bases, with 13 bases sitting between them. The CDR3 runs to 15 residues. The CDR3 DNA reads as TGTGCCAGCAGTGGGACTGGCGGGCACTACAATGAGCAGTTCTTC. Translated: CASSGTGGHYNEQFF.

A few counts support this clonotype. The V gene is TRBV14, the J gene TRBJ1-4; D call uncertain. The germline V gene encodes CDR1 SGHDN and CDR2 FVKESK. This CDR3 region has 17 residues. V dropped 0 bases and J dropped 4 bases, with 15 bases sitting between them. The CDR3, as DNA: TGTGCCAGCAGCCAAGATCGCCCCTGGACGGTTAATGAAAAACTGTTTTTT. This codes for CASSQDRPWTVNEKLFF.

The V call is TRBV7-9, the J call TRBJ2-7; TRBD2 matches at 10 bases. CDR3 length: 14 amino acids. V shed 8 bases, J shed 5 bases, and the junction held 9 bases outside the gene matches. Germline values: CDR1 SEHNR, CDR2 FQNEAQ (reference sequence). CDR3 sequence: CASGSAGGPHEQYF. In nucleotides, the CDR3 is TGTGCCAGCGGGTCAGCGGGAGGGCCCCACGAGCAGTACTTC.

Turning to this clonotype: The junction departs from the called germline gene at one end, perhaps through a read error. The rearrangement joins TRBV13 to TRBJ2-1; TRBD2 matches 9 bases. Germline V gene sequence: CDR1 PRHDT, CDR2 FYEKMQ (reference sequence). This CDR3 is 17 amino acids long. The CDR3 DNA sequence: TGTACCAGCAGCCCTACGCTAGCGGGGAAGAGGTCCAATGAGCAGTTCTTC. Translating gives CTSSPTLAGKRSNEQFF. Drawing the rest from reference TRBV13 and TRBJ2-1, the complete variable domain is AAGVIQSPRHLIKEKRETATLKCYPIPRHDTVYWYQQGPGQDPQFLISFYEKMQSDKGSIPDRFSAQQFSDYHSELNMSSLELGDSALYFCTSSPTLAGKRSNEQFFGPGTRLTVL.

There are many counts of this clonotype. The V call is TRBV4-3, the J call TRBJ1-1; D perhaps matches TRBD1 (6 bases). The V gene lost 0 bases and the J gene lost 3 bases, with 11 bases spanning the gap. The CDR3 is made up of 15 amino acids. Germline V gene data show CDR1 as LGHNA and CDR2 as YSLEER. CDR3 coding DNA: TGCGCCAGCAGCCAAGACACAGGGCCGGACACTGAAGCTTTCTTT. Residues: CASSQDTGPDTEAFF.

This chain joins TRBV6-5 and TRBJ1-1, with D unclear. V was shortened by 8 bases and J by 5 bases, with 9 bases between the two germline ends. CDR3 length: 11 residues. Germline V lookup: CDR1 MNHEY, CDR2 SVGAGI. The CDR3 nucleotides are TGTGCCAGCCAGTTGGGGACTGAAGCTTTCTTT. This gives the protein CASQLGTEAFF.

This clonotype was seen only a few times. The gene calls are TRBV5-4 and TRBJ2-2; D gene uncertain. V shed 4 bases and J shed 10 bases, with 17 bases lying between them. Germline lookup yields CDR1 SGHNT and CDR2 YYREEE (reference sequence). The CDR3 loop spans 14 amino acids. CDR3 region: CASSDSYTGSELFF. In nucleotides, the CDR3 is TGTGCCAGCAGCGACTCCTACACCGGCTCGGAGCTGTTTTTT.

The chain recombines TRBV3-1 with TRBJ2-2, with TRBD2 as a possible D gene (6 bases). Trimming left V 1 base short and J 4 bases short, with 7 bases between. Germline-derived CDR1 and CDR2 are LGHDT and YNNKEL (reference sequence). The CDR3 totals 14 residues. CDR3 amino acids: CASSQVLATGELFF. The CDR3 DNA follows: TGTGCCAGCAGCCAAGTACTAGCCACCGGGGAGCTGTTTTTT. Full variable domain (outside the CDR3, taken from reference TRBV3-1 and TRBJ2-2): DTAVSQTPKYLVTQMGNDKSIKCEQNLGHDTMYWYKQDSKKFLKIMFSYNNKELIINETVPNRFSPKSPDKAHLNLHINSLELGDSAVYFCASSQVLATGELFFGEGSRLTVL.

This clonotype was seen repeatedly, ten times or more. This chain uses TRBV9 with TRBJ2-3; D tentatively reads TRBD1 or TRBD2 (5 bases each). Germline CDR1 and CDR2: SGDLS and YYNGEE. This CDR3 region has 16 residues. Trimming took off 3 bases at V and 4 bases at J, with 18 bases between the two ends. The CDR3 DNA follows: TGTGCCAGCAGCGCCCCCCAAGGACCGGGACCAGATACGCAGTATTTT. Translation: CASSAPQGPGPDTQYF.

This clonotype has just a few counts. The chain employs TRBV27 and TRBJ2-3; 11 positions agree with TRBD2. Germline assignment: CDR1 MNHEY and CDR2 SMNVEV (reference sequence). The trim removed 6 bases at V and 5 bases at J, leaving 19 bases unmatched. This CDR3 is built from 19 residues. CDR3 region: CASSIGALGLAGGGDTQYF. The CDR3 DNA is TGTGCCAGCAGCATAGGAGCACTCGGGCTAGCGGGAGGTGGAGATACGCAGTATTTT.

This clonotype has a handful of counts. CDR3 region: CASSLSFRAGGPQETQYF. The CDR3 nucleotides read TGTGCCAGCAGCTTGTCCTTCCGGGCAGGGGGCCCCCAAGAGACCCAGTACTTC. This chain joins TRBV5-6 and TRBJ2-5; 8 bases agree with TRBD1. Germline trimming cut 1 base from V and 1 base from J; bases unmatched to any gene: 12. CDR1 and CDR2 (germline): SGHDT, YYEEEE. This CDR3 comprises 18 residues.

A note on this clonotype: This may be a read error, as it is one base from a much larger clone. The chain is built from TRBV12-3 or TRBV12-4 and TRBJ2-3, with D unresolved. The CDR3 length is 11 residues. Trimming left V 5 bases short and J 6 bases short, with 6 bases between. The CDR3 is CASSGIDTQYF. The DNA of the CDR3 is TGTGCCAGCAGTGGTATCGATACGCAGTATTTT.

V usage is TRBV19 and J usage is TRBJ2-3; the match to TRBD2 covers 9 bases. With V trimmed by 3 bases and J by 4 bases, 5 bases remained unmatched. This CDR3 is built from 15 residues. From germline, CDR1 is LNHDA and CDR2 SQIVND (reference sequence). CDR3: CASSMAGGPADTQYF. The CDR3 DNA sequence: TGTGCCAGTAGTATGGCGGGAGGGCCCGCAGATACGCAGTATTTT.

In this sample, this clonotype turned up a few times. The chain uses TRBV5-6 and TRBJ2-3; D gene uncertain. V lost 1 base and J lost 2, with 11 bases in between. Germline CDR1 and CDR2: SGHDT and YYEEEE. The CDR3 spans 15 residues. CDR3 DNA sequence: TGTGCCAGCAGCTTGATCCCTAGTCCCACAGATACGCAGTATTTT. Translated: CASSLIPSPTDTQYF.

This clonotype was counted between two and nine times. The rearrangement joins TRBV4-3 to TRBJ2-3; D unclear. Germline CDR1 LGHNA, CDR2 YSLEER. This CDR3 comprises 14 residues. Between the trimmed V and J ends, which lost 0 bases and 4 bases, there was a span of 8 bases. The CDR3 DNA sequence: TGCGCCAGCAGCCAAGAAGGCCGCGCAGATACGCAGTATTTT. Its translation is CASSQEGRADTQYF.

With respect to this clonotype: A much bigger clone sits one base away, suggesting this may be a read error. This chain joins TRBV21-1 and TRBJ2-7; the table gives TRBD2 as D, unverified against the DNA. TRBV21-1 is termed a pseudogene. The CDR3 covers 15 residues. CDR3 residues: CASSIVSVLSYEQYF. The CDR3 DNA is TGTGCCAGCAGCATAGTTAGCGTGCTCTCCTACGAGCAGTACTTC.